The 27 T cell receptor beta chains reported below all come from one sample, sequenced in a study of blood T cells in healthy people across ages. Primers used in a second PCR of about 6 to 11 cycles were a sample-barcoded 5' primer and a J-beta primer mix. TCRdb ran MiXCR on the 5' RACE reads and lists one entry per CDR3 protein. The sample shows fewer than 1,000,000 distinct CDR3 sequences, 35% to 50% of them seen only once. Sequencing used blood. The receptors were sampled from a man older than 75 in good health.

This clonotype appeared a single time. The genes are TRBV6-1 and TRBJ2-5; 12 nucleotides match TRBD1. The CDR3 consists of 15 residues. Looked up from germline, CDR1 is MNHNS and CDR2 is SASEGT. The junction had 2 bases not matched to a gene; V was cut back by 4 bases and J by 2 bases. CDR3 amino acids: CASSGDRGQQETQYF. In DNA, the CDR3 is TGTGCCAGCAGTGGGGACAGGGGGCAACAAGAGACCCAGTACTTC.

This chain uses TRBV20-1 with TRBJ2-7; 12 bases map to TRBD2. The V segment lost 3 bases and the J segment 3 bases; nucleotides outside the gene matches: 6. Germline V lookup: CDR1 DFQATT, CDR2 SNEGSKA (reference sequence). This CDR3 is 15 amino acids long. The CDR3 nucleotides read TGCAGTGCTAGGGATGGACTAGCGGGAATCTACGAGCAGTACTTC. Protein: CSARDGLAGIYEQYF.

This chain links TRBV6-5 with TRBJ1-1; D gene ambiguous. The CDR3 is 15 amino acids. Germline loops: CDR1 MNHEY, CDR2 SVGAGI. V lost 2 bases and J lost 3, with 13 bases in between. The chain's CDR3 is CASSYNAVRHTEAFF. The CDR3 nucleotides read TGTGCCAGCAGTTACAATGCGGTCAGGCACACTGAAGCTTTCTTT.

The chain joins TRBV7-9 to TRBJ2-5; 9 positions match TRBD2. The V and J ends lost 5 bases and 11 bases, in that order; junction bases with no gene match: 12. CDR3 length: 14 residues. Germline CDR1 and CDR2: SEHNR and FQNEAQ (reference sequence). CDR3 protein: CASSPGLATVEQYF. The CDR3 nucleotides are TGTGCCAGCAGCCCAGGACTAGCGACCGTTGAGCAGTACTTC.

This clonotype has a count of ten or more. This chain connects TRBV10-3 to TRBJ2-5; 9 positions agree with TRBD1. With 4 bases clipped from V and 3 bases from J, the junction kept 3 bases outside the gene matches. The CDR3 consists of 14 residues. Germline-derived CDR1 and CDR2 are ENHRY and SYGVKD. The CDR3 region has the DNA TGTGCCATCAGTGTCCGGGACAGGGAAGAGACCCAGTACTTC. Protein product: CAISVRDREETQYF.

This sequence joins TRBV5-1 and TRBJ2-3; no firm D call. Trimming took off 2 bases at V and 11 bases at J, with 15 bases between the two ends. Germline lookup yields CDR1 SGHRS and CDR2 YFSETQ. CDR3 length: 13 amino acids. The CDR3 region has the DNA TGCGCCAGCAGCTTTGAACGGAAACTCCTGCAGTATTTT. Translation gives CASSFERKLLQYF.

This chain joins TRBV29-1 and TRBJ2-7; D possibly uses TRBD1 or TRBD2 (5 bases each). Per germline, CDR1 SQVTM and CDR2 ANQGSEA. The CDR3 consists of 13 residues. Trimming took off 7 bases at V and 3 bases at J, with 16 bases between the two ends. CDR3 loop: CSAWDGESYEQYF. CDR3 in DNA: TGCAGCGCTTGGGACGGGGAGAGCTACGAGCAGTACTTC.

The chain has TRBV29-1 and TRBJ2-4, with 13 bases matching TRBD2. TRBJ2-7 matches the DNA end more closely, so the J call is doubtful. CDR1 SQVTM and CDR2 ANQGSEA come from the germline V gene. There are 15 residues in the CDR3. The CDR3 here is CSVETSGRARDEQYF. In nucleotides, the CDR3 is TGCAGCGTTGAAACTAGCGGGAGGGCCCGTGACGAGCAGTACTTC.

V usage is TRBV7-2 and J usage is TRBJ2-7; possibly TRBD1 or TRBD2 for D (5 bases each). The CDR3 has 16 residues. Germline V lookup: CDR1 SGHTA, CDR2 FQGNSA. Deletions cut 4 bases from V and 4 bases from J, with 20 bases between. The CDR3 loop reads CASSSRYRDGRYEQYF. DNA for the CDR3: TGTGCCAGCAGCTCCCGCTACCGGGACGGACGATACGAGCAGTACTTC.

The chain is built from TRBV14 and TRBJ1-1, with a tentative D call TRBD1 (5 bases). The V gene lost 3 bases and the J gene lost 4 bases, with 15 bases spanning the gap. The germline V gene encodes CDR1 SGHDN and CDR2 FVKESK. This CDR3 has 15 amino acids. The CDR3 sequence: CASSQNHGAVTEAFF. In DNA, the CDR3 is TGTGCCAGCAGCCAGAACCATGGGGCAGTCACTGAAGCTTTCTTT. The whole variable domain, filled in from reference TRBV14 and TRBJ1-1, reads EAGVTQFPSHSVIEKGQTVTLRCDPISGHDNLYWYRRVMGKEIKFLLHFVKESKQDESGMPNNRFLAERTGGTYSTLKVQPAELEDSGVYFCASSQNHGAVTEAFFGQGTRLTVV.

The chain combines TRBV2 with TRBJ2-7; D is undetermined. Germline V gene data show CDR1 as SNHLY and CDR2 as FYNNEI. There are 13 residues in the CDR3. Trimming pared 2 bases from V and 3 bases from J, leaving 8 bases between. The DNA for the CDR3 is TGTGCCAGCAGTGAACGGGCTTACTACGAGCAGTACTTC. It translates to CASSERAYYEQYF. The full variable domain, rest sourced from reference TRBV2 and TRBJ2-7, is EPEVTQTPSHQVTQMGQEVILRCVPISNHLYFYWYRQILGQKVEFLVSFYNNEISEKSEIFDDQFSVERPDGSNFTLKIRSTKLEDSAMYFCASSERAYYEQYFGPGTRLTVT.

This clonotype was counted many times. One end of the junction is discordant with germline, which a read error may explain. CDR3 loop: CSAGATGGTDTQYF. CDR3 nucleotide sequence: TGCAGTGCTGGGGCGACAGGGGGCACTGATACGCAGTATTTT. The gene calls are TRBV20-1 and TRBJ2-3; 10 nucleotides align to TRBD1. Germline values: CDR1 DFQATT, CDR2 SNEGSKA (reference sequence). The CDR3 runs to 14 residues.

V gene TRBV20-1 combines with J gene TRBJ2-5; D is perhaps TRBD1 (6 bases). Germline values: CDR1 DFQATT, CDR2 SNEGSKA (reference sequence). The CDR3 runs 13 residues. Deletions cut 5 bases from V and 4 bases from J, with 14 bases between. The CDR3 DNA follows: TGCAGTGCTCAGAGCAGGGGACCAGAGACCCAGTACTTC. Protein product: CSAQSRGPETQYF.

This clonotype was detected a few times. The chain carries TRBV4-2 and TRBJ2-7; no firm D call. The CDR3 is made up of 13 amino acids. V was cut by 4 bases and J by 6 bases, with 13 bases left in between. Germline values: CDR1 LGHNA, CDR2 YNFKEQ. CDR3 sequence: CASSLEPGAEQYF. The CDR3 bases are TGTGCCAGCAGCCTCGAGCCCGGCGCCGAGCAGTACTTC.

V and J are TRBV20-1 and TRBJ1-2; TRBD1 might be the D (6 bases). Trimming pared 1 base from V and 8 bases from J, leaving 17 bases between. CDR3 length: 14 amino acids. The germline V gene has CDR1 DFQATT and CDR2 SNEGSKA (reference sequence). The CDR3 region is CSARGGQGIGGYTF. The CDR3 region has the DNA TGCAGTGCTAGAGGGGGGCAGGGGATAGGAGGCTACACCTTC.

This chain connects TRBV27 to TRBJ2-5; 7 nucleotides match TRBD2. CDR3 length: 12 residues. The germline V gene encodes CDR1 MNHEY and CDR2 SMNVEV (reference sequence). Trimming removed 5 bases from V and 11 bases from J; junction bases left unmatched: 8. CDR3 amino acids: CASSVFAGVQYF. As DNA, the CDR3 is TGTGCCAGCAGTGTTTTCGCGGGAGTTCAGTACTTC.

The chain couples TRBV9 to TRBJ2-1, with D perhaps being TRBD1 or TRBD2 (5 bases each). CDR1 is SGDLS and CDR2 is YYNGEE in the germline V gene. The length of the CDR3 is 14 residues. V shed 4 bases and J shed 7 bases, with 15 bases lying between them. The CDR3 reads CASSPGPSSNEQFF. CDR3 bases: TGTGCCAGCAGCCCAGGGCCTAGCAGTAATGAGCAGTTCTTC.

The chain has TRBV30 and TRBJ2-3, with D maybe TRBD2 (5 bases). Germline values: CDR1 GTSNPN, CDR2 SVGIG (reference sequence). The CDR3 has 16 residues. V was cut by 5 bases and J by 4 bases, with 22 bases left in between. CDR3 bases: TGTGCCTGGGGCCGGAGGAGAGGGAGTAGGGCAGATACGCAGTATTTT. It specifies CAWGRRRGSRADTQYF.

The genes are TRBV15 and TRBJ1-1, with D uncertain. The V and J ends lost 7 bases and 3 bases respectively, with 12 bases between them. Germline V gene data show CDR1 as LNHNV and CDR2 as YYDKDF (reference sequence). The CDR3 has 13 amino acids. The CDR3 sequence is CATKVTIDTEAFF. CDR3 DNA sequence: TGTGCCACCAAGGTGACAATAGACACTGAAGCTTTCTTT.

CDR3 in amino acids: CASSYSKRGVLTF. The CDR3 DNA follows: TGTGCCAGCAGTTACTCGAAGAGGGGGGTCCTGACTTTC. This chain connects TRBV6-2 or TRBV6-3 to TRBJ2-6, with a possible D match to TRBD1 (6 bases). With 0 bases removed from V and 13 bases from J, the gap between germline ends came to 10 bases. Germline V gives CDR1 MNHEY, CDR2 SVGEGT. The CDR3 length is 13 residues.

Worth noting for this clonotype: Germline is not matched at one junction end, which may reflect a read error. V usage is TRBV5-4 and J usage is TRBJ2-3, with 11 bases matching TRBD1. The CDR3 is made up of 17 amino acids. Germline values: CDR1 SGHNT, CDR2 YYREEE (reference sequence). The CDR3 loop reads CASSFGTGGVSTDAQYF. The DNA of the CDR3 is TGTGCCAGCAGCTTTGGGACAGGGGGAGTCAGCACAGATGCGCAGTATTTT.

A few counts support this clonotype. The CDR3 loop is CSATTPLADSYNEQFF. CDR3 nucleotide sequence: TGCAGCGCCACAACTCCTCTAGCGGACTCCTACAATGAGCAGTTCTTC. This chain uses TRBV29-1 with TRBJ2-1; 7 bases are shared with TRBD2. Germline V lookup: CDR1 SQVTM, CDR2 ANQGSEA. This CDR3 is 16 amino acids long. V shed 7 bases and J 0 bases; nucleotides not matched to a gene: 12.

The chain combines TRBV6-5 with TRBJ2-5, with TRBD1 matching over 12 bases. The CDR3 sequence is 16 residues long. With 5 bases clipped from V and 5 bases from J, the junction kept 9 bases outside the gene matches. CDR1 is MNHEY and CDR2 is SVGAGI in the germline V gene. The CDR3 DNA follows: TGTGCCAGCAGTCCGTCCCGGGACAGGGGGCAGGAGACCCAGTACTTC. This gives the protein CASSPSRDRGQETQYF.

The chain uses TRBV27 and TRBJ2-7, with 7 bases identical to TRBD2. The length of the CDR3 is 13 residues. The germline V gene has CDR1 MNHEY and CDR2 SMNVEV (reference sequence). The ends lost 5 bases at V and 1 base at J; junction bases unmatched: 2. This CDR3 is CASSPGRSYEQYF. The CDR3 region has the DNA TGTGCCAGCAGTCCCGGGAGGTCCTACGAGCAGTACTTC.

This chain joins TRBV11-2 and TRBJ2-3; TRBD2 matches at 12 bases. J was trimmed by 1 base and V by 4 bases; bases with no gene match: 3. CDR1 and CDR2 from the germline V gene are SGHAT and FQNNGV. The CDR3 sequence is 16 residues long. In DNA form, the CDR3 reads TGTGCCAGCAGCTCACTAGCGGGAGGTCGCACAGATACGCAGTATTTT. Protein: CASSSLAGGRTDTQYF.

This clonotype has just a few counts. Here the CDR3 reads CASSLNRPSGANVLTF. The CDR3 DNA sequence: TGTGCCAGCAGTTTGAACAGACCCTCTGGGGCCAACGTCCTGACTTTC. The V gene is TRBV12-3 or TRBV12-4, the J gene TRBJ2-6; D is ambiguous. V shed 3 bases and J shed 0 bases, with 9 bases lying between them. The CDR3 spans 16 residues.

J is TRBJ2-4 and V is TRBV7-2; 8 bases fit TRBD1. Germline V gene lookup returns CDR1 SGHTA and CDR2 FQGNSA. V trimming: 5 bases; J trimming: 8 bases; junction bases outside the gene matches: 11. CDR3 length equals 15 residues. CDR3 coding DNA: TGTGCCAGCAGCCCTACGACAGGGGAGTATGACATTCAGTACTTC. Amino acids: CASSPTTGEYDIQYF.